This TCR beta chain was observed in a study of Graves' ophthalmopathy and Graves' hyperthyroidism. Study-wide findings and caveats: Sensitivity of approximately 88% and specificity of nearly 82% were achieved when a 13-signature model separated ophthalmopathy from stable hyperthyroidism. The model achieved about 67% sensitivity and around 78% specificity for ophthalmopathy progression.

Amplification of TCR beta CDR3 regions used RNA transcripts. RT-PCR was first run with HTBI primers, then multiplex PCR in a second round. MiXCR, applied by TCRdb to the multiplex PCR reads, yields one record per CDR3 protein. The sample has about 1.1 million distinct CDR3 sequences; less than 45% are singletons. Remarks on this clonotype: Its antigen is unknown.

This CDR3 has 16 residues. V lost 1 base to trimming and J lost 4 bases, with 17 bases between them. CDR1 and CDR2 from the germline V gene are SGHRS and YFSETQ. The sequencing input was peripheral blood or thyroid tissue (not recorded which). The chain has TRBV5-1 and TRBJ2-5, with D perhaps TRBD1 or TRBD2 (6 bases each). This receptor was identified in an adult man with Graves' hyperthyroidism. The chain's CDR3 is CASSLRGQTRGETQYF. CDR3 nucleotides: TGCGCCAGCAGCTTGCGGGGGCAAACTCGGGGAGAGACCCAGTACTTC.